Shown below are 26 T cell receptor beta chains from a single sample sequenced in a study of regulatory T cells in long-lasting Graves disease (dated by TCRdb to the early 2020s). Interpreted using the paper, the time point label stands for: persistent/refractory GD, antithyroid drugs over 5 years with positive TRAb. RNA was extracted from PBMCs in TRIzol for both TCR sequencing and RNA sequencing. The protocol used for the library was multiplex PCR. Sequencing was performed on an Illumina HiSeq 4000. To build TCR beta libraries, CDR3 regions were amplified by Arm-PCR using iRepertoire HTBI primers. TCRdb reran the public reads through fastp at Q25 and MiXCR, keeping productive beta chains. One record per CDR3 amino acid sequence lists the most common genes and DNA. A total of about 300,000 distinct CDR3 sequences appear in this sample, around 20% of them only once. The top ten clonotypes cover approximately 60% of the sample.

The sample consisted of peripheral blood mononuclear cells (PBMCs), taken when the disease was refractory, from a patient treated with antithyroid drugs. Receptor source: a female donor with Graves disease.

This clonotype occurred many times. The chain links TRBV7-2 to TRBJ2-2; no firm D call. The CDR3 has 15 residues. Germline V lookup: CDR1 SGHTA, CDR2 FQGNSA. The ends were cut back, 5 bases at V and 2 bases at J, with 12 bases in the middle. The CDR3 here is CASSLRLGNTGELFF. CDR3 bases: TGTGCCAGCAGCCTTAGGCTTGGTAACACCGGGGAGCTGTTTTTT.

This clonotype has only a few counts. V gene TRBV4-2 combines with J gene TRBJ2-3, with TRBD2 identical over 8 bases. Trimming cost V 5 bases and J 1 base; bases outside gene matches: 8. Germline CDR1 reads LGHNA; CDR2 reads YNFKEQ. The CDR3 totals 16 residues. CDR3 bases: TGTGCCAGCAGCGAGACTCTAGCGGGTCGCACAGATACGCAGTATTTT. It yields the protein CASSETLAGRTDTQYF.

V gene TRBV29-1 combines with J gene TRBJ2-7; D uncertain. The germline CDR1 and CDR2 sequences are SQVTM and ANQGSEA. Trimming removed 3 bases at V and 0 bases at J, with 15 bases between. This CDR3 has 15 amino acids. The CDR3 nucleotides are TGCAGCGTTGATGTGGTCGATAGTTACTCCTACGAGCAGTACTTC. It codes for CSVDVVDSYSYEQYF.

In its sample, this clonotype was seen a few times. The gene calls are TRBV9 and TRBJ1-1, with D unclear. There are 13 residues in the CDR3. Per germline, CDR1 SGDLS and CDR2 YYNGEE. Trimming removed 0 bases from V and 8 bases from J, with 11 bases in between. CDR3 sequence reads: CASSVVEGSEAFF. The CDR3 region has the DNA TGTGCCAGCAGCGTAGTCGAAGGTTCCGAAGCTTTCTTT.

Comment on this clonotype: A much more abundant neighbour one base away suggests this may be a read error. The genes are TRBV28 and TRBJ1-1; D gene unclear. Germline CDR1 reads MDHEN; CDR2 reads SYDVKM. Trimming took 2 bases from V and 4 from J, leaving 11 bases between them. The CDR3 is made up of 14 amino acids. The CDR3 DNA reads as TGTGCCAGCAGTTTAAACCGAGACCTCACTGAAGCTTTCTTT. Its translation is CASSLNRDLTEAFF.

This clonotype was recorded many times. The V call is TRBV10-2, the J call TRBJ1-2; no definite D call. Germline CDR1 WSHSY, CDR2 SAAADI. Trimming took off 3 bases at V and 2 bases at J, with 13 bases between the two ends. This CDR3 comprises 15 residues. The CDR3 region is CASSDGVGPNYGYTF. In DNA, the CDR3 is TGCGCCAGCAGTGATGGTGTGGGCCCCAACTATGGCTACACCTTC.

The V call is TRBV6-5, the J call TRBJ2-7, with D possibly TRBD1 on 5 matching bases. This CDR3 is built from 15 residues. V gave up 2 bases and J gave up 0 bases, with 11 bases separating them. CDR1 is MNHEY, CDR2 SVGAGI, per germline. The CDR3 bases are TGTGCCAGCAGTTACGGCAGGGCGAGCTCCTACGAGCAGTACTTC. It specifies CASSYGRASSYEQYF.

The CDR3 reads CASSLSGTGGFQPQHF. In DNA form, the CDR3 reads TGTGCCAGTTCATTATCCGGGACAGGGGGCTTTCAGCCCCAGCATTTT. This rearrangement joins TRBV19 to TRBJ1-5; 12 nucleotides line up with TRBD1. CDR3 length equals 16 residues. CDR1 and CDR2 from the germline V gene are LNHDA and SQIVND (reference sequence). Unmatched junction bases numbered 11, after V lost 8 bases and J lost 6 bases.

This chain connects TRBV5-5 to TRBJ1-6; TRBD1 is a possible D gene (6 bases). Germline V gives CDR1 SGHKS, CDR2 YYEKEE (reference sequence). This CDR3 region has 14 residues. V was cut by 5 bases and J by 5 bases, with 11 bases left in between. The CDR3 spells CASRTDRDNSPLHF. The DNA of the CDR3 is TGTGCCAGCAGAACGGACAGAGATAATTCACCCCTCCACTTT.

This clonotype has only a few counts. V gene TRBV18 combines with J gene TRBJ1-2; no clear D gene. V gave up 6 bases and J gave up 8 bases, with 19 bases separating them. The CDR3 is 14 residues long. Germline CDR1 KGHSH, CDR2 LQKENI. The CDR3 DNA follows: TGTGCCAGCTCCCCGAGTCCCCCGGATTACGGCTACACCTTC. Translating gives CASSPSPPDYGYTF.

This clonotype was observed a few times. V usage is TRBV7-9 and J usage is TRBJ1-1, with D hard to call. Germline lookup yields CDR1 SEHNR and CDR2 FQNEAQ (reference sequence). The CDR3 runs 14 residues. Trimming shortened V by 5 bases and J by 7 bases, and 17 bases separated the two germline ends. The CDR3: CASSSNNGTNEAFF. In nucleotides, the CDR3 is TGTGCCAGCAGCAGTAACAACGGAACTAATGAAGCTTTCTTT.

V gene TRBV29-1 combines with J gene TRBJ2-2; D call uncertain. This CDR3 is 16 amino acids long. Trimming took 1 base from V and 6 from J, leaving 18 bases between them. CDR1 SQVTM and CDR2 ANQGSEA come from the germline V gene. This CDR3 reads CSVEVTYDQPAGELFF. CDR3 in DNA: TGCAGCGTTGAAGTGACTTACGATCAACCGGCCGGGGAGCTGTTTTTT.

This clonotype was picked up many times. The rearrangement uses TRBV7-3 and TRBJ2-5; 9 nucleotides line up with TRBD2. Germline values: CDR1 SGHTA, CDR2 FQGTGA. The V gene end was trimmed by 5 bases and the J gene end by 4 bases; junction bases not matched to a gene: 8. The CDR3 has 15 residues. The CDR3 DNA follows: TGTGCCAGCAGCCCGAGTAGCGGGAGTGCAGAGACCCAGTACTTC. The encoded protein is CASSPSSGSAETQYF. Using reference TRBV7-3 and TRBJ2-5 for the parts outside the CDR3, the full variable domain is GAGVSQTPSNKVTEKGKYVELRCDPISGHTALYWYRQSLGQGPEFLIYFQGTGAADDSGLPNDRFFAVRPEGSVSTLKIQRTERGDSAVYLCASSPSSGSAETQYFGPGTRLLVL.

The sample holds many counts of this clonotype. The rearrangement links TRBV20-1 to TRBJ2-2; 9 positions match TRBD1. The CDR3 runs 14 residues. Germline lookup yields CDR1 DFQATT and CDR2 SNEGSKA (reference sequence). J lost 6 bases, V lost 3 bases, and 5 bases had no gene match. CDR3 region: CSARGQGGSGELFF. CDR3 bases: TGCAGTGCTAGGGGACAGGGAGGGTCCGGGGAGCTGTTTTTT.

The chain combines TRBV7-9 with TRBJ2-7, with TRBD2 identical over 10 bases. The V gene's germline CDR1 is SEHNR and CDR2 FQNEAQ (reference sequence). Trimming removed 5 bases from V and 5 bases from J; junction bases left unmatched: 9. The CDR3 runs to 15 residues. CDR3 loop: CASSLASGSHDEQYF. CDR3 nucleotide sequence: TGTGCCAGCAGCCTTGCTAGCGGGAGTCACGACGAGCAGTACTTC.

This rearrangement joins TRBV20-1 to TRBJ2-1, with no clear D. The V gene's germline CDR1 is DFQATT and CDR2 SNEGSKA (reference sequence). V was clipped by 6 bases and J by 0 bases, with 12 bases between them. The CDR3 has 14 residues. The CDR3 spells CSAIRYSSYNEQFF. The CDR3 DNA sequence: TGCAGTGCAATCAGGTACAGCTCCTACAATGAGCAGTTCTTC.

In this sample, this clonotype turned up a few times. CDR3 sequence reads: CASSLQGLGGYTF. The CDR3 coding sequence is TGTGCCAGCAGCTTACAGGGCCTAGGGGGCTACACCTTC. This chain uses TRBV7-2 with TRBJ1-2, with a weak D call TRBD1 (5 bases). V was pared by 2 bases and J by 8 bases, with 12 bases between. Per germline, CDR1 SGHTA and CDR2 FQGNSA. CDR3 length equals 13 residues.

This clonotype appeared a few times. The rearrangement joins TRBV19 to TRBJ1-5, with D unresolved. Looked up from germline, CDR1 is LNHDA and CDR2 is SQIVND (reference sequence). V dropped 7 bases and J dropped 4 bases, with 17 bases sitting between them. The CDR3 spans 15 residues. For the CDR3, the DNA is TGTGCCAGTACCAAATATGGCAGGAGTAATCAGCCCCAGCATTTT. Amino acids: CASTKYGRSNQPQHF.

The sample holds a few counts of this clonotype. One end of the junction fails to match germline, which may point to a read error. The chain couples TRBV7-2 to TRBJ2-5; a possible D gene is TRBD2 (6 bases). From germline, CDR1 is SGHTA and CDR2 FQGNSA. The CDR3 runs to 15 residues. The CDR3 spells CASSLGGKGEEAQYF. The CDR3 DNA reads TGTGCCAGCAGCTTAGGCGGGAAGGGCGAAGAGGCCCAGTACTTC.

V and J are TRBV5-1 and TRBJ1-1; possibly TRBD1 for D (5 bases). The CDR3 totals 14 residues. CDR1 is SGHRS and CDR2 is YFSETQ in the germline V gene. V lost 4 bases, J lost 1 base, and 11 bases lay in between. CDR3 region: CASSMQGANTEAFF. For the CDR3, the DNA is TGCGCCAGCAGCATGCAAGGGGCGAACACTGAAGCTTTCTTT.

This clonotype was seen at least ten times. The rearrangement joins TRBV9 to TRBJ2-7; possible D gene TRBD2, 6 bases. Trimming took off 0 bases at V and 4 bases at J, with 11 bases between the two ends. This CDR3 has 14 residues. Germline V CDR1 and CDR2: SGDLS, YYNGEE. In DNA form, the CDR3 reads TGTGCCAGCAGCGTAGCTACCGGGAGTTACGAGCAGTACTTC. This encodes CASSVATGSYEQYF.

The chain uses TRBV29-1 and TRBJ2-5; 8 positions match TRBD1. There are 15 residues in the CDR3. The trim removed 6 bases at V and 3 bases at J, leaving 12 bases unmatched. CDR1 is SQVTM, CDR2 ANQGSEA, per germline. As DNA, the CDR3 is TGCAGCGTCATTCCTTGGACAGGGCCAAAAGAGACCCAGTACTTC. Amino acid sequence: CSVIPWTGPKETQYF.

The J gene is TRBJ2-7, the V gene TRBV6-1, with a weak D call TRBD1 (5 bases). Trimming removed 4 bases at V and 5 bases at J, with 12 bases between. Germline values: CDR1 MNHNS, CDR2 SASEGT. This CDR3 has 13 residues. CDR3 sequence (DNA): TGTGCCAGCAGTGCGCAGGGTGCCCACGAGCAGTACTTC. Translated, it gives CASSAQGAHEQYF.

This clonotype has a count of ten or more. The chain joins TRBV28 to TRBJ2-5; maybe TRBD1 (6 bases). This CDR3 spans 15 amino acids. Germline V gene data show CDR1 as MDHEN and CDR2 as SYDVKM. Trimming took 1 base from V and 4 from J, leaving 13 bases between them. The DNA of the CDR3 is TGTGCCAGCAGTTTATCAGGGGACCTTCGAGAGACCCAGTACTTC. Encoded protein: CASSLSGDLRETQYF.

This clonotype was observed a few times. DNA for the CDR3: TGTGCCAGCAGCCAAGTCCTAGCGGGAGGTCACACCGGGGAGCTGTTTTTT. This encodes CASSQVLAGGHTGELFF. The V gene is TRBV4-2, the J gene TRBJ2-2; 11 bases are shared with TRBD2. The V gene's germline CDR1 is LGHNA and CDR2 YNFKEQ. V was clipped by 1 base and J by 3 bases; unmatched bases: 4. CDR3 length: 17 amino acids.

This chain links TRBV2 with TRBJ2-7, with a possible D match to TRBD2 (6 bases). Between the trimmed V and J ends, which lost 3 bases and 0 bases, there was a span of 9 bases. The germline V gene encodes CDR1 SNHLY and CDR2 FYNNEI. The CDR3 totals 14 residues. The CDR3 nucleotides read TGTGCCAGCAGTGACGCGGGGAGCTCCTACGAGCAGTACTTC. It is translated as CASSDAGSSYEQYF. Full variable domain (remainder filled in from reference TRBV2 and TRBJ2-7): EPEVTQTPSHQVTQMGQEVILRCVPISNHLYFYWYRQILGQKVEFLVSFYNNEISEKSEIFDDQFSVERPDGSNFTLKIRSTKLEDSAMYFCASSDAGSSYEQYFGPGTRLTVT.